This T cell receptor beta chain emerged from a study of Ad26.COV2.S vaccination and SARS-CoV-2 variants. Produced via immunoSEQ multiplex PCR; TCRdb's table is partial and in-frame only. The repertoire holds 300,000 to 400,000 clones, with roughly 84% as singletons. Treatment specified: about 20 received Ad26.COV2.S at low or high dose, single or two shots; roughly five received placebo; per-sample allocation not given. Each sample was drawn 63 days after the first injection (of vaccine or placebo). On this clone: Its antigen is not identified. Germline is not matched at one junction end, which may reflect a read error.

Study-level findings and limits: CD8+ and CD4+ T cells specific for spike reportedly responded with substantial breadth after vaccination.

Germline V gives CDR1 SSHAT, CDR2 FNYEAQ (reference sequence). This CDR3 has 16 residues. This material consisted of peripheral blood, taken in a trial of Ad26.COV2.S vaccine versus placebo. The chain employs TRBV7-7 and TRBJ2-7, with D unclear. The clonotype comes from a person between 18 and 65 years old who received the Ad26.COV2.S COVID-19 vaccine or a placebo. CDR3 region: CASSPSPGPYSYEQYF. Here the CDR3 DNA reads TGTGCTAGCAGCCCTTCCCCCGGACCGTACTCCTACGAGCAGTACTTC.